This record looks at one T cell receptor beta chain sequence and its context. What it recognizes is unknown. Germline V gene sequence: CDR1 GTSNPN, CDR2 SVGIG (reference sequence). The CDR3 covers 13 residues. After removal of 3 bases from V and 6 bases from J, the junction contained 5 bases not matched to a gene. This entry comes from a study of cytomegalovirus exposure and HLA in healthy donors. Study-level findings and limits: Most TCR sequences were rare, but some public TCRs occurred in many donors. There were 150 to 200 TCR beta chains listed as cytomegalovirus-associated.

This table comes from immunoSEQ multiplex PCR, and its TCRdb copy is limited to in-frame clones, with some not included. Of about 110,000 clones listed, approximately 90% were seen once; the top ten hold 1.4%. The TCR comes from a woman aged 25 to 39 in good health and CMV-seropositive. What was sequenced was PBMCs. The chain employs TRBV30 and TRBJ2-4, with TRBD2 matching 7 bases. For the CDR3, the DNA is TGTGCCTGGAGCGCGGGAGTGGGAAACATTCAGTACTTC. This translates into CAWSAGVGNIQYF.